These 27 T cell receptor beta chains originate from one sample sequenced in a study of T cell responses to AZD1222 COVID-19 vaccine. Libraries were prepared by immunoSEQ multiplex PCR; TCRdb keeps only in-frame clonotypes and omits some of them. The repertoire holds about 66,000 clones, with approximately 79% as singletons. Sequencing used peripheral blood, obtained on day 0 of MenACWY control vaccination. These receptor sequences come from an adult in good health.

This rearrangement joins TRBV6-2 or TRBV6-3 to TRBJ1-2; no clear D. V shed 2 bases and J shed 1 base, with 8 bases lying between them. Germline lookup yields CDR1 MNHEY and CDR2 SVGEGT. The CDR3 has 14 amino acids. The CDR3 is CASSYGTLNYGYTF. CDR3 bases: TGTGCCAGCAGTTACGGCACTCTTAACTATGGCTACACCTTC.

This rearrangement joins TRBV18 to TRBJ1-1; D is undetermined. The CDR3 length is 15 residues. Germline CDR1 reads KGHSH; CDR2 reads LQKENI. The V gene lost 4 bases and the J gene lost 0 bases, with 12 bases spanning the gap. CDR3: CASSRAAHMNTEAFF. CDR3 DNA sequence: TGTGCCAGCTCACGGGCAGCACACATGAACACTGAAGCTTTCTTT.

The chain combines TRBV9 with TRBJ1-2, with 7 bases lining up with TRBD1. Germline V gene lookup returns CDR1 SGDLS and CDR2 YYNGEE. V lost 3 bases to trimming and J lost 8 bases; unmatched junction nucleotides: 16. CDR3 length: 16 amino acids. The CDR3 DNA reads as TGTGCCAGCAGCGGGACACCTTCAGACAGGGCGGGAGGCTACACCTTC. Protein sequence: CASSGTPSDRAGGYTF. The full variable domain, its missing parts supplied by reference TRBV9 and TRBJ1-2, is DSGVTQTPKHLITATGQRVTLRCSPRSGDLSVYWYQQSLDQGLQFLIQYYNGEERAKGNILERFSAQQFPDLHSELNLSSLELGDSALYFCASSGTPSDRAGGYTFGSGTRLTVV.

This chain links TRBV10-3 with TRBJ2-2, with unresolved D. There are 13 residues in the CDR3. The germline V gene has CDR1 ENHRY and CDR2 SYGVKD. V lost 11 bases and J lost 3, with 13 bases in between. The DNA of the CDR3 is TGTGCCGTTGCCTCGATGGACACCGGGGAGCTGTTTTTT. This translates into CAVASMDTGELFF.

Only a few counts were recorded for this clone. This chain links TRBV2 with TRBJ1-4; 8 nucleotides agree with TRBD1. The junction had 4 bases not matched to a gene; V was cut back by 6 bases and J by 7 bases. The CDR3 contains 13 residues. Looked up from germline, CDR1 is SNHLY and CDR2 is FYNNEI. Written as DNA, the CDR3 is TGTGCCAGCAGGGACAGGGATGTTGAAAAACTGTTTTTT. Protein: CASRDRDVEKLFF. The whole variable domain, filled in from reference TRBV2 and TRBJ1-4, reads EPEVTQTPSHQVTQMGQEVILRCVPISNHLYFYWYRQILGQKVEFLVSFYNNEISEKSEIFDDQFSVERPDGSNFTLKIRSTKLEDSAMYFCASRDRDVEKLFFGSGTQLSVL.

The rearrangement uses TRBV30 and TRBJ1-1; maybe TRBD1 (5 bases). The CDR3 covers 15 residues. V shed 4 bases and J shed 1 base, with 16 bases lying between them. Germline V gene sequence: CDR1 GTSNPN, CDR2 SVGIG (reference sequence). CDR3 sequence reads: CAWMGDGGTNTEAFF. CDR3 sequence (DNA): TGTGCCTGGATGGGGGATGGAGGGACGAACACTGAAGCTTTCTTT.

This clone has only a few counts. V is TRBV7-8 and J is TRBJ2-7; D remains unclear. CDR3 size: 15 residues. Germline V gives CDR1 SGHVS, CDR2 FQNEAQ. V lost 0 bases, J lost 0 bases, and 9 bases lay in between. CDR3 in amino acids: CASSLALEISYEQYF. The CDR3 DNA reads as TGTGCCAGCAGCTTAGCGCTAGAGATCTCCTACGAGCAGTACTTC.

The chain recombines TRBV28 with TRBJ2-3; D perhaps matches TRBD2 (6 bases). Germline CDR1 is MDHEN and CDR2 is SYDVKM. This CDR3 comprises 17 residues. V was shortened by 5 bases and J by 3 bases, with 21 bases between the two germline ends. For the CDR3, the DNA is TGTGCCAGCAGTCGAGTACTTAGCGGAACTTTGACAGATACGCAGTATTTT. This translates into CASSRVLSGTLTDTQYF.

This chain joins TRBV5-8 and TRBJ2-1, with 8 bases aligning to TRBD1. CDR1 and CDR2 from the germline V gene are SGHTS and YDEGEE. CDR3 length equals 18 residues. V was pared by 3 bases and J by 7 bases, with 18 bases of the junction left unmatched. CDR3 region: CASSSSLFGQGRGNEQFF. CDR3 DNA sequence: TGTGCCAGCAGCTCATCCCTCTTCGGACAGGGAAGAGGGAATGAGCAGTTCTTC.

This clone was seen once. This sequence joins TRBV5-4 and TRBJ1-1; the D is unclear. CDR3 length equals 13 residues. Germline CDR1 SGHNT, CDR2 YYREEE (reference sequence). V lost 0 bases, J lost 5 bases, and 8 bases lay in between. The CDR3 region is CASSLDAVTEAFF. The CDR3 nucleotides read TGTGCCAGCAGCTTGGATGCAGTAACTGAAGCTTTCTTT.

The chain carries TRBV12-3 or TRBV12-4 and TRBJ1-6; perhaps TRBD1 as D (5 bases). V lost 3 bases and J lost 10, with 10 bases in between. The CDR3 is made up of 13 amino acids. In DNA form, the CDR3 reads TGTGCCAGCAGTTTGGGGGGGGGATCACCCCTCCACTTT. Residues: CASSLGGGSPLHF.

The chain uses TRBV29-1 and TRBJ2-4; D remains unclear. This CDR3 spans 12 amino acids. Trimming shortened V by 4 bases and J by 5 bases, and 9 bases separated the two germline ends. The germline CDR1 and CDR2 sequences are SQVTM and ANQGSEA. CDR3 DNA: TGCAGCGTTGCAGCGACGCAAAACATTCAGTACTTC. This sequence encodes CSVAATQNIQYF.

This chain joins TRBV3-1 (or the pseudogene TRBV3-2) and TRBJ2-7, with TRBD2 matching 9 bases. Germline CDR1 is LGHDT and CDR2 is YNNKEL (reference sequence). After removal of 3 bases from V and 3 bases from J, the junction contained 6 bases not matched to a gene. The CDR3 sequence is 15 residues long. CDR3 nucleotides: TGTGCCAGCAGCCACCCCTTAGCGGGGGTCTACGAGCAGTACTTC. It specifies CASSHPLAGVYEQYF.

The chain employs TRBV30 and TRBJ1-1; D possibly corresponds to TRBD1 (5 bases). The CDR3 loop spans 13 amino acids. V was trimmed by 4 bases and J by 1 base, leaving 10 bases between them. Germline CDR1 reads GTSNPN; CDR2 reads SVGIG (reference sequence). CDR3 residues: CAWTSRGNTEAFF. DNA of the CDR3: TGTGCCTGGACCTCAAGGGGGAACACTGAAGCTTTCTTT.

The chain has TRBV19 and TRBJ2-1, with 12 bases identical to TRBD2. V trimming: 4 bases; J trimming: 15 bases; junction bases outside the gene matches: 13. The CDR3 has 15 amino acids. CDR1 and CDR2 from the germline V gene are LNHDA and SQIVND (reference sequence). The DNA for the CDR3 is TGTGCCAGTAGTACTCGGACTAGCGGGGCCGGAGGGGTGTTCTTC. Translation: CASSTRTSGAGGVFF.

This clone showed up just a few times. The chain is built from TRBV6-4 and TRBJ2-3, with D tentatively TRBD2 (5 bases). The CDR3 totals 16 residues. Trimming cost V 2 bases and J 6 bases, with 18 bases left between them. Germline CDR1 is MRHNA and CDR2 is SNTAGT. CDR3 bases: TGTGCCAGCAGTGACCCCACGTTTATAGCGCGTGATACGCAGTATTTT. Its translation: CASSDPTFIARDTQYF.

This chain connects TRBV29-1 to TRBJ2-3; possible D gene TRBD2, 6 bases. CDR1 is SQVTM and CDR2 is ANQGSEA in the germline V gene. The CDR3 has 13 residues. V shed 3 bases and J shed 5 bases, with 12 bases lying between them. The CDR3 loop is CSVERGEEDTQYF. Written as DNA, the CDR3 is TGCAGCGTTGAGCGGGGCGAAGAAGATACGCAGTATTTT.

The chain has TRBV28 and TRBJ2-1, with 11 bases aligning to TRBD2. Germline CDR1 is MDHEN and CDR2 is SYDVKM. Germline trimming cut 2 bases from V and 7 bases from J; bases unmatched to any gene: 4. This CDR3 is built from 15 residues. Written as DNA, the CDR3 is TGTGCCAGCAGTTTAGCGACTAGCGGGACTAATGAGCAGTTCTTC. Its protein product is CASSLATSGTNEQFF.

The chain employs TRBV28 and TRBJ1-2, with 10 bases identical to TRBD1. Germline V gene lookup returns CDR1 MDHEN and CDR2 SYDVKM. The CDR3 contains 14 residues. Germline trimming cut 6 bases from V and 4 bases from J; bases unmatched to any gene: 5. This CDR3 reads CASRRTGGSYGYTF. In DNA form, the CDR3 reads TGTGCCAGCAGAAGGACAGGGGGTTCCTATGGCTACACCTTC.

This clone was seen once. The chain employs TRBV9 and TRBJ2-2; 7 nucleotides align to TRBD2. Germline loops: CDR1 SGDLS, CDR2 YYNGEE. V lost 0 bases to trimming and J lost 6 bases; unmatched junction nucleotides: 5. The CDR3 runs to 15 residues. Here the CDR3 reads CASSVGGRGAGELFF. In nucleotides, the CDR3 is TGTGCCAGCAGCGTAGGTGGACGGGGGGCCGGGGAGCTGTTTTTT.

The chain combines TRBV10-3 with TRBJ2-3; 9 positions match TRBD1. J was trimmed by 6 bases and V by 3 bases; bases with no gene match: 7. The CDR3 contains 15 residues. Germline CDR1 ENHRY, CDR2 SYGVKD. This chain's CDR3 is CAISDGTGRADTQYF. CDR3 sequence (DNA): TGTGCCATCAGTGATGGGACAGGGAGGGCGGATACGCAGTATTTT.

The CDR3 loop reads CASSQDRQGNEKLFF. CDR3 nucleotides: TGCGCCAGCAGCCAAGATCGTCAGGGTAATGAAAAACTGTTTTTT. The chain couples TRBV4-1 to TRBJ1-4; tentative D call: TRBD1 (5 bases). The CDR3 has 15 amino acids. V lost 0 bases and J lost 4, with 9 bases in between. Germline-derived CDR1 and CDR2 are MGHRA and YSYEKL.

The V call is TRBV30, the J call TRBJ1-5; D is unresolved. In germline, CDR1 is GTSNPN, CDR2 SVGIG (reference sequence). CDR3 length: 12 residues. Trimming took 2 bases from V and 11 from J, leaving 13 bases between them. CDR3 residues: CAWSSGGKAQHF. The CDR3 coding sequence is TGTGCCTGGAGTTCCGGTGGAAAGGCCCAGCATTTT.

The genes are TRBV7-2 and TRBJ2-1; 8 nucleotides align to TRBD1. The length of the CDR3 is 15 residues. The junction had 3 bases not matched to a gene; V was cut back by 5 bases and J by 0 bases. The V gene's germline CDR1 is SGHTA and CDR2 FQGNSA. For the CDR3, the DNA is TGTGCCAGCAGCCGGACAGGGAGCTCCTACAATGAGCAGTTCTTC. Translated: CASSRTGSSYNEQFF.

This chain uses TRBV7-3 with TRBJ2-1; D gene ambiguous. Trimming shortened V by 3 bases and J by 7 bases, and 10 bases separated the two germline ends. CDR1 is SGHTA, CDR2 FQGTGA, per germline. The CDR3 length is 13 residues. The CDR3 protein is CASSLGARNEQFF. As DNA, the CDR3 is TGTGCCAGCAGCTTGGGCGCGCGAAATGAGCAGTTCTTC.

V and J are TRBV6-5 and TRBJ1-5; D perhaps matches TRBD1 (5 bases). The V gene lost 10 bases and the J gene lost 5 bases, with 15 bases spanning the gap. The CDR3 sequence is 13 residues long. Germline V gene lookup returns CDR1 MNHEY and CDR2 SVGAGI. In DNA form, the CDR3 reads TGTGCCACCAGCGGGGGGAAGGATCAGCCCCAGCATTTT. This sequence encodes CATSGGKDQPQHF.

This rearrangement joins TRBV7-2 to TRBJ2-3, with D possibly TRBD1 on 7 matching bases. The germline V gene encodes CDR1 SGHTA and CDR2 FQGNSA. V dropped 0 bases and J dropped 1 base, with 8 bases sitting between them. The CDR3 is 15 amino acids. CDR3 DNA sequence: TGTGCCAGCAGCTTAGCCAGGGGGGGCACAGATACGCAGTATTTT. Protein sequence: CASSLARGGTDTQYF.